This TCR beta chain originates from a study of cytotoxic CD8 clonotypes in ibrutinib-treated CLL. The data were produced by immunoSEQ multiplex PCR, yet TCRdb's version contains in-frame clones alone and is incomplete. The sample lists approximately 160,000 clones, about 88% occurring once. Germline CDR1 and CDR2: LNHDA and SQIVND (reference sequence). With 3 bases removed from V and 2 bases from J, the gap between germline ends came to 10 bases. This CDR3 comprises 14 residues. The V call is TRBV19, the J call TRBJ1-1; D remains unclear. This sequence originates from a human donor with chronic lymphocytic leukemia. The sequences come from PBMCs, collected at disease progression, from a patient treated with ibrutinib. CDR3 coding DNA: TGTGCCAGTAGTATCGGCGAAATTAACACTGAAGCTTTCTTT. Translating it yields CASSIGEINTEAFF. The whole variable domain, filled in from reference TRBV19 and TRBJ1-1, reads DGGITQSPKYLFRKEGQNVTLSCEQNLNHDAMYWYRQDPGQGLRLIYYSQIVNDFQKGDIAEGYSVSREKKESFPLTVTSAQKNPTAFYLCASSIGEINTEAFFGQGTRLTVV.